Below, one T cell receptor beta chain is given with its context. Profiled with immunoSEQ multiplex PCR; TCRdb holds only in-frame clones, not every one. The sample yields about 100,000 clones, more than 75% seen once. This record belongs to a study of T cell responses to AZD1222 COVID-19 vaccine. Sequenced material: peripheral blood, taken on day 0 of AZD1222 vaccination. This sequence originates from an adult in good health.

The DNA for the CDR3 is TGTGCCAGCAGTCCCCTCAGGTGGGGAGGCTACACCTTC. Translated, it gives CASSPLRWGGYTF. V is TRBV3-1 (or the pseudogene TRBV3-2) and J is TRBJ1-2, with D hard to call. This CDR3 spans 13 amino acids. Trimming took 6 bases from V and 8 from J, leaving 16 bases between them. Germline V gene lookup returns CDR1 LGHDT and CDR2 YNNKEL (reference sequence).